Shown below are 7 T cell receptor beta chains from a single sample sequenced in a study of T cells in localized non-small cell lung cancer (dated by TCRdb to about 2020). The protocol used for the library was the immunoSEQ multiplex PCR assay. TCRdb stores this immuneACCESS table with in-frame sequences only. Part of the clones is absent; in the studies checked, under half of the shortfall reflects unresolved V genes, and no reason is known for the rest. The sample includes 72,000 or so clones, with approximately 87% observed a single time. The leading ten clones occupy just over 20% of the sample. The material sequenced was peripheral blood, taken before any cancer treatment. Receptors originate from a male donor aged 60 or older with stage III squamous cell lung carcinoma.

The V and J genes are TRBV27 and TRBJ1-5, with D unresolved. CDR1 and CDR2 from the germline V gene are MNHEY and SMNVEV (reference sequence). Trimming shortened V by 0 bases and J by 6 bases, and 9 bases separated the two germline ends. The CDR3 has 14 amino acids. The CDR3 here is CASSLSPQRQPQHF. The DNA for the CDR3 is TGTGCCAGCAGTTTATCCCCCCAACGTCAGCCCCAGCATTTT.

This clone was recorded a few times. The V call is TRBV19, the J call TRBJ2-2, with 7 bases aligning to TRBD2. J was trimmed by 5 bases and V by 6 bases; bases with no gene match: 6. The CDR3 is made up of 14 amino acids. From germline, CDR1 is LNHDA and CDR2 SQIVND (reference sequence). The CDR3 loop is CASRPGGKTGELFF. CDR3 nucleotides: TGTGCCAGTAGGCCGGGGGGTAAGACCGGGGAGCTGTTTTTT.

The V and J genes are TRBV10-3 and TRBJ2-1; maybe TRBD2 (6 bases). The CDR3 contains 14 residues. Germline V CDR1 and CDR2: ENHRY, SYGVKD. V lost 5 bases to trimming and J lost 1 base, with 9 bases between them. DNA for the CDR3: TGTGCCATCAGTCCTGGGGGGTCCTACAATGAGCAGTTCTTC. Translated: CAISPGGSYNEQFF.

This rearrangement joins TRBV9 to TRBJ1-4; D gene ambiguous. V gave up 1 base and J gave up 0 bases, with 4 bases separating them. Germline V CDR1 and CDR2: SGDLS, YYNGEE. The CDR3 is made up of 14 amino acids. The CDR3 sequence: CASSVTPTNEKLFF. The DNA of the CDR3 is TGTGCCAGCAGCGTAACACCAACTAATGAAAAACTGTTTTTT.

This chain connects TRBV19 to TRBJ1-2, with D unclear. With 4 bases removed from V and 2 bases from J, the gap between germline ends came to 20 bases. The CDR3 has 17 amino acids. CDR1 is LNHDA and CDR2 is SQIVND in the germline V gene (reference sequence). The CDR3 DNA sequence: TGTGCCAGTAGTAAGGGTTTCGGACGGGCGGAGAACTATGGCTACACCTTC. Translating it yields CASSKGFGRAENYGYTF.

J is TRBJ1-1 and V is TRBV11-3; D unresolved. The germline V gene encodes CDR1 SGHNT and CDR2 YENEEA. Trimming removed 1 base at V and 0 bases at J, with 6 bases between. CDR3 length: 14 amino acids. The CDR3, as DNA: TGTGCCAGCAGCTTAGGTACTTTGAACACTGAAGCTTTCTTT. Translation: CASSLGTLNTEAFF.

This sequence joins TRBV6-1 and TRBJ2-7; tentative D call: TRBD2 (6 bases). The germline CDR1 and CDR2 sequences are MNHNS and SASEGT. CDR3 size: 18 residues. The germline V and J ends were trimmed by 2 bases and 4 bases, with 24 bases remaining between them. DNA for the CDR3: TGTGCCAGCAGTGAATTTGGGGTCGGGGGAGCCCGGGGGTACGAGCAGTACTTC. Its protein is CASSEFGVGGARGYEQYF.